Below, one T cell receptor beta chain is given with its context. This clone's antigen is unknown. The junction departs from germline at one end; a sequencing error may be responsible. There are 13 amino acids in the CDR3, from cysteine to phenylalanine inclusive. Of all the DNA, just the CDR3 is kept, 39 bases in frame from base 1. The germline V gene (reference sequence) specifies SEHNR as CDR1 and FQNEAQ as CDR2. The sample belongs to a study of cytomegalovirus exposure and HLA in healthy donors (dated by TCRdb to between 2016 and 2019). For context, the study as a whole: An earlier analysis of approximately 550 of the donors reported roughly 270 Gb of sequence data and some 100 million unique TCR beta sequences from roughly 180 million T cells. Approximately 300 gigabases of sequencing data and around 85 million unique TCR sequences made up an early release that covered under 750 HLA-typed donors. The genetic ancestry cluster associated with self-reported Caucasian donors included 81% of the approximately 430 genotyped donors. The aim of the study was to test whether cataloging public T cell receptors could identify signatures of past pathogen exposure. Using immunosequencing, the study profiled T cell repertoires from about 650 subjects and related those repertoires to cytomegalovirus serostatus. Along with the approximately 670-subject first cohort, a separate validation cohort of over a hundred different subjects was used. High-throughput TCR immunosequencing, statistical association of individual TCRs with disease status, and machine learning were combined to predict cytomegalovirus infection status. In a later analysis, previously published TCR beta repertoires from 500 to 750 donors were re-analyzed and high-resolution HLA genotyping was added so that TCR occurrence patterns could be studied. Rather than drawing on any new phenotypic data, the later analysis identified candidate immune exposures from TCR beta sequences and the way those sequences occurred across donors. An earlier analysis of about 620 of the donors applied high-throughput TCR beta sequencing to assess whether each TCR beta V gene segment acted as functional or pseudogenic. Alongside the repertoire data, information on donor age, sex, ethnicity and CMV serostatus was compiled. A later genetic analysis took genome-wide SNP genotypes for about 65% of the 666 donors and used that subset as a discovery cohort. Every repertoire in the discovery cohort had been generated on one and the same sequencing platform. HLA typing covered class I and class II loci at four-digit resolution. The number of donors typed differed by locus, with roughly 620-630 for A, B, C, DRB1 and DQB1, around 520 for DQA1, 606 for DPA1, and 400 to 490 for DPB1. Roughly five DR-DQ haplotypes were handled as single units for association and clustering, since linkage in the cohort was strong. Across approximately 400 genotyped donors of the cohort, an average of about 250,000 unique TCR beta nucleotide sequences per donor were sequenced, and 15% to 20% of those sequences were non-productive.

In total, roughly 670 healthy bone marrow donors made up the cohort. At the time of sampling, every cohort member was nominally healthy, though immune exposures that went unrecorded were likely present. The donor was CMV seropositive and belonged to the group of 250 to 300 seropositive cohort members. A peripheral blood sample was collected from each donor, and TCR beta sequencing was performed on peripheral blood mononuclear cells. The Qiagen DNeasy Blood Extraction Kit was used to extract genomic DNA from the blood cell samples. The library was generated by the immunoSEQ multiplex PCR assay. The multiplex PCR relied on a mix of 60 forward primers for TCR Vbeta segments and 13 reverse primers for TCR Jbeta segments. The CDR3 region of rearranged TCR beta genes was amplified from genomic DNA with a multiplex PCR assay. The Illumina HiSeq System was used to sequence the amplified TCR beta libraries as 87-base-pair reads. The original pipeline was this. In a later analysis, roughly 80 million unique TCR beta chains were counted across the 500 to 850 repertoires, and approximately 9.9 million of these chains were shared by at least two donors. Raw reads were error-corrected and collapsed into unique sequences with a nearest-neighbor algorithm that merged closely related sequences to remove PCR and sequencing errors. CDR3 sequences were aligned to IMGT reference sequences to assign V, D and J gene segments. For a sequence to be retained, at least a six-nucleotide match to both a V gene segment and a J gene segment was required. Rearrangements were classified as productive when the CDR3 lacked stop codons and remained in frame with V and J, and all other rearrangements were classified as non-productive. CDR3 was defined according to IMGT convention as the region running from the second conserved V-encoded cysteine to the conserved J-encoded phenylalanine. The earlier analysis of roughly 590 of the donors excluded any sequence lacking an unambiguous match to a single V gene segment. In an earlier analysis of approximately 560 of the donors, a V segment was called functional when productive rearrangements were above 56.7%, and segregating when the standard deviation between donors exceeded 5%. A statistical classification framework was developed to diagnose cytomegalovirus status using the catalog of TCR beta chain sequences. In a later analysis, TCR nucleotide sequences were compared against IMGT/GENE-DB human TR gene sequences so that V and J genes could be assigned. Using the TCRdist pipeline, a later analysis assigned CDR3 sequences along with most-parsimonious VDJ recombination scenarios. In a later analysis, every TCR beta chain was defined by the combination of its CDR3 amino acid sequence and its V-gene family, and reads without a unique V-gene family were dropped. A later analysis removed 550 to 700 highly shared, low-generation-probability nucleotide sequences to deal with suspected cross-contamination and a sequencing artifact. A later analysis calculated a clonal expansion index for each public chain from normalized within-repertoire ranks of inferred template counts. In a later analysis, generation probabilities were computed with a VDJ recombination model fitted to out-of-frame rearrangements, and the resulting probabilities were checked against IGoR. A later analysis scored TCR-TCR, TCR-HLA and TCR-CMV co-occurrence with hypergeometric tests, applying a repertoire-size bias correction to TCR pairs. In a later analysis, false discovery rates were estimated by permuting HLA or CMV assignments 20 times. In a later analysis, co-occurring TCRs were grouped using DBSCAN, and TCRdist sequence similarity was added for clustering within HLA-allele-positive subsets. Co-occurrence clustering excluded repertoires with fewer than 30,000 or more than 120,000 public chains, plus five with anomalous nucleotide sharing. TCRdb re-hosts the immuneACCESS table, in-frame sequences only. Its copies lack some clones; in the studies checked, an unresolved V gene accounts for under half of them, and the cause for the rest is not known. V, J and clone size reflect that table, while D and trimming were determined from the DNA. Here the sample has 100,000 to 150,000 clones; approximately 83% occur a single time. Together, the top ten hold roughly 4% of the sample.

Paper-wide results and their limitations: A group of highly shared sequence variants was considered likely to be a technical artifact of the sequencing pipeline. According to a later analysis, most CMV-associated TCR beta chains appeared to be HLA-restricted, and the HLA associations seemed to be driven largely by CMV exposure. Immune exposure information for the cohort was limited to CMV serostatus. In a later analysis, HLA-associated TCR beta chains were found to be more clonally expanded and to have lower generation probabilities than equally common non-associated chains. Some IMGT-functional V segments, including TRBV6-2 and TRBV6-3, could not be told apart with the 87-base-pair reads, so those segments were excluded. A further reported finding was that TCR beta sequences accurately predicted the HLA-A and HLA-B alleles for most subjects in the first cohort. An earlier analysis of approximately 570 of the donors showed that most TCR beta V segments appeared in productive rearrangements either about 87% or about 30% of the time, which broadly matched IMGT annotations. The study listed 150 to 200 TCR beta chains as associated with cytomegalovirus. Assigning TCR associations to individual alleles was difficult when HLA alleles, especially DR and DQ, strongly co-occurred. According to a later analysis, parvovirus B19, influenza, CMV and Epstein-Barr virus appeared linked to several top co-occurrence clusters. Sequencing depth was assumed to be roughly uniform across donors in the presence/absence analyses, though that assumption may not hold. Most TCR sequences were observed very rarely across donors, whereas some public TCRs were present in many individuals. A later genetic analysis reported fewer N-insertions in productive TCRs among donors in an Asian-associated ancestry cluster than the roughly 670-donor mean. Because some donors lacked HLA typing at each locus, the association tests relied only on the typed subset. It was suggested by the authors that the approach could potentially be generalized to other disease states and immunological phenotypes. In both the original and validation cohorts, the classifier was reported to diagnose cytomegalovirus status with high specificity and sensitivity. Only TCR beta chains were sequenced in this cohort, and the absence of alpha or paired-chain data limited detectable features. Linkage disequilibrium might explain the correlated functional status among segregating V segments, but an unknown experimental factor could not be ruled out. At a false discovery rate of 0.05, a later analysis linked fewer than 20,000 TCR beta sequences to specific HLA alleles. In a later analysis, TCR association rates were found to vary across HLA loci, with the most associated TCRs seen for DRB1 alleles and the fewest for HLA-C alleles. Because counts were too low, approximately 18 rarely observed V segments, including chromosome 9 orphons, were excluded from the earlier analysis of a few hundred of the donors. A later genetic analysis associated a missense DCLRE1C variant with V-gene and J-gene trimming of TCR beta chains, and an independent cohort replicated the association. In vitro tests confirmed that a few of the cytomegalovirus-associated TCR beta chains recognize cytomegalovirus antigens.

Sequencing used PBMCs. The sequence derives from a woman aged 40 to 49 in good health and CMV-seropositive. The chain is assembled from TRBV7-9 and TRBJ2-1; the D gene is not confidently resolved. Here the CDR3 is given as CSSSLEQFNEQFF. The nucleotide sequence reads TGTTCCAGCAGCTTAGAACAGTTCAATGAGCAGTTCTTC.